The present entry profiles one T cell receptor beta chain with its context. The antigen is unknown. At sampling all donors were nominally healthy, likely with unrecorded immune exposures. This entry belongs to a study of cytomegalovirus exposure and HLA in healthy donors. Primers for the PCR totalled 60 Vbeta and 13 Jbeta. The method was immunoSEQ multiplex PCR; TCRdb's version includes in-frame clones alone and lacks a portion of them. In the table there are around 190,000 clones, around 79% of which are singletons. Study results and caveats: Owing to their indistinguishability, certain V segments, notably TRBV6-2 and TRBV6-3, were excluded. Prior analysis indicated that the majority of TCR beta V segments exhibited productivity approximately 87% or approximately 30% of the time. A list of 150 or so TCR beta chains associated with cytomegalovirus was given.

The CDR3 runs 13 residues. Germline V gene sequence: CDR1 MDHEN, CDR2 SYDVKM. V lost 5 bases, J lost 10 bases, and 15 bases lay in between. This sequence was found in a woman younger than 35 in good health and CMV-seronegative. Sample: PBMCs. The genes are TRBV28 and TRBJ1-5, with D unresolved. CDR3 bases: TGTGCCAGCAGTCGCGCGTCCCTTCGACCCCAGCATTTT. Protein product: CASSRASLRPQHF.